Below are 30 T cell receptor beta chains sequenced from a single sample in a study of T cell repertoires in cytomegalovirus infection. The antigens of these receptors remain unknown. TCRdb reanalysed the reads using MiXCR and keeps one entry per CDR3 protein. The table lists 450,000 to 600,000 distinct CDR3 sequences, roughly a third of them singletons, with 15% to 20% in the top ten. Sample: cultured PBMCs, taken from culture after CMV antigen stimulation. The receptors were sampled from a human donor in good health (CMV status not recorded). Some clones in this sample may be carry-over from other donors' samples.

This clonotype has a count of ten or more. The J gene is TRBJ1-4, the V gene TRBV7-8; D is unclear. The germline V gene has CDR1 SGHVS and CDR2 FQNEAQ. V lost 5 bases to trimming and J lost 0 bases, with 13 bases between them. The CDR3 runs to 16 residues. This CDR3 reads CASSMKNLATNEKLFF. The CDR3, as DNA: TGTGCCAGCAGCATGAAGAATCTTGCAACTAATGAAAAACTGTTTTTT.

The chain combines TRBV19 with TRBJ1-2; TRBD1 matches 8 bases. CDR1 is LNHDA and CDR2 is SQIVND in the germline V gene (reference sequence). The CDR3 extends over 15 amino acids. The J segment lost 8 bases and the V segment lost 4 bases, leaving 12 bases of the junction unmatched. CDR3 DNA: TGTGCCAGTAGTAGTCGACAGGGGAAGTCTTGGGGCTACACCTTC. Its protein product is CASSSRQGKSWGYTF.

The V and J genes are TRBV28 and TRBJ1-4, with D perhaps matching TRBD1 (5 bases). The CDR3 is made up of 18 amino acids. Germline values: CDR1 MDHEN, CDR2 SYDVKM. V was pared by 5 bases and J by 0 bases, with 19 bases between. The CDR3: CASSIDREGLPTNEKLFF. Written as DNA, the CDR3 is TGTGCCAGCAGTATCGACAGAGAAGGTTTACCAACTAATGAAAAACTGTTTTTT.

There are a few counts of this clonotype. The chain joins TRBV6-2 or TRBV6-3 to TRBJ1-5; possibly TRBD1 for D (6 bases). This CDR3 spans 15 amino acids. Trimming took 7 bases from V and 8 from J, leaving 21 bases between them. Germline CDR1 MNHEY, CDR2 SVGEGT. The CDR3: CASTYLDRPGEPQHF. The CDR3 region has the DNA TGTGCCAGCACCTACCTTGACAGGCCCGGGGAGCCCCAGCATTTT.

V is TRBV10-3 and J is TRBJ2-2, with 7 bases fitting TRBD1. CDR3 size: 16 residues. V shed 10 bases, J shed 4 bases, and the junction held 15 bases outside the gene matches. Germline V gene lookup returns CDR1 ENHRY and CDR2 SYGVKD. The CDR3 bases are TGTGCCACTCACCACGCTACACAGGGGATCACCGGGGAGCTGTTTTTT. Amino acids: CATHHATQGITGELFF.

This clonotype was observed many times. This chain uses TRBV7-2 with TRBJ1-5, with unresolved D. The CDR3 has 14 amino acids. V gave up 6 bases and J gave up 0 bases, with 9 bases separating them. In germline, CDR1 is SGHTA, CDR2 FQGNSA. The CDR3 nucleotides are TGTGCCAGCAGTAGCCTGAATAGCAATCAGCCCCAGCATTTT. Translation: CASSSLNSNQPQHF. Looking up the rest from reference TRBV7-2 and TRBJ1-5 gives the full variable domain: GAGVSQSPSNKVTEKGKDVELRCDPISGHTALYWYRQSLGQGLEFLIYFQGNSAPDKSGLPSDRFSAERTGGSVSTLTIQRTQQEDSAVYLCASSSLNSNQPQHFGDGTRLSIL.

This clonotype was recorded a few times. V gene TRBV7-9 combines with J gene TRBJ1-5; no clear D gene. The CDR3 consists of 15 residues. CDR1 and CDR2 from the germline V gene are SEHNR and FQNEAQ (reference sequence). Trimming shortened V by 4 bases and J by 0 bases, and 10 bases separated the two germline ends. The CDR3 loop reads CASSSSADSNQPQHF. CDR3 sequence (DNA): TGTGCCAGCAGCTCGTCGGCAGATAGCAATCAGCCCCAGCATTTT.

This clonotype has just a few counts. The V and J genes are TRBV7-9 and TRBJ2-1; D may be TRBD1 or TRBD2 (5 bases each). This CDR3 spans 13 amino acids. Trimming stripped 4 bases from V and 9 bases from J, with 13 bases between. The germline CDR1 and CDR2 sequences are SEHNR and FQNEAQ (reference sequence). Written as DNA, the CDR3 is TGTGCCAGCAGCTGGGGCGGAGCGGTTGAGCAGTTCTTC. This sequence encodes CASSWGGAVEQFF.

The CDR3 region has the DNA TGTGCCAGCAGTCCGCTGGGGGGAGGGTACAATGAGCAGTTCTTC. Encoded protein: CASSPLGGGYNEQFF. This chain connects TRBV6-5 to TRBJ2-1, with 7 bases lining up with TRBD2. Germline V gives CDR1 MNHEY, CDR2 SVGAGI. V was pared by 5 bases and J by 4 bases, with 8 bases of the junction left unmatched. CDR3 length: 15 amino acids.

DNA for the CDR3: TGTGCCAGCAGCTTCACAGGGGGCCAGCCCCAGCATTTT. This translates into CASSFTGGQPQHF. J is TRBJ1-5 and V is TRBV6-1; 9 nucleotides agree with TRBD1. This CDR3 has 13 amino acids. Unmatched junction bases numbered 4, after V lost 6 bases and J lost 7 bases. Germline V gene data show CDR1 as MNHNS and CDR2 as SASEGT.

The chain links TRBV6-2 or TRBV6-3 to TRBJ1-4, with 8 bases lining up with TRBD1. With 6 bases clipped from V and 5 bases from J, the junction kept 2 bases outside the gene matches. This CDR3 spans 13 amino acids. CDR1 is MNHEY and CDR2 is SVGEGT in the germline V gene. CDR3 nucleotides: TGTGCCAGCAGCGACAGGGGAAATGAAAAACTGTTTTTT. Amino acid sequence: CASSDRGNEKLFF.

In this sample, this clonotype turned up a few times. The chain is built from TRBV7-6 and TRBJ2-7; D is unclear. The CDR3 sequence is 13 residues long. V was trimmed by 7 bases and J by 3 bases, leaving 13 bases between them. Germline V lookup: CDR1 SGHVS, CDR2 FNYEAQ. CDR3 protein: CASTHPKHYEQYV. The CDR3 DNA reads as TGTGCCAGCACGCACCCAAAGCACTACGAGCAGTACGTC.

Relative to its sample, this clonotype is medium-sized. This rearrangement joins TRBV7-8 to TRBJ2-7; 14 bases map to TRBD2. The CDR3 runs 15 residues. Trimming at V came to 4 bases and at J to 6 bases, leaving 5 bases not matched to a gene. Germline CDR1 and CDR2: SGHVS and FQNEAQ. CDR3: CASSSGLAGVGEQYV. The CDR3 bases are TGTGCCAGCAGCTCGGGACTAGCGGGAGTGGGCGAGCAGTACGTC.

This clonotype appeared a few times. The genes are TRBV7-2 and TRBJ2-2, with 12 bases lining up with TRBD2. The length of the CDR3 is 16 residues. Germline V CDR1 and CDR2: SGHTA, FQGNSA. The V gene end was trimmed by 5 bases and the J gene end by 7 bases; junction bases not matched to a gene: 8. This chain's CDR3 is CASSEPTSGSFGELFF. CDR3 DNA: TGTGCCAGCAGCGAACCGACTAGCGGGAGCTTCGGGGAGCTGTTTTTT.

This clonotype was picked up many times. This chain connects TRBV27 to TRBJ1-1; 8 bases match TRBD1. The V gene's germline CDR1 is MNHEY and CDR2 SMNVEV (reference sequence). The CDR3 is made up of 14 amino acids. Unmatched junction bases numbered 5, after V lost 5 bases and J lost 3 bases. CDR3 bases: TGTGCCAGCAGTACGACAGGGGCCGACACTGAAGCTTTCTTT. It encodes CASSTTGADTEAFF.

V and J are TRBV5-6 and TRBJ2-1, with TRBD1 matching 10 bases. The germline CDR1 and CDR2 sequences are SGHDT and YYEEEE. The CDR3 is 15 residues long. Trimming cost V 3 bases and J 8 bases; bases outside gene matches: 8. The CDR3 sequence: CASSSPGQGFHEQFF. The CDR3 DNA is TGTGCCAGCAGCTCCCCGGGACAGGGGTTCCATGAGCAGTTCTTC.

This clonotype was found a few times. One junction end does not reproduce the germline sequence, and a read error may be involved. This chain uses TRBV6-1 with TRBJ2-4; perhaps TRBD1 as D (6 bases). The CDR3 runs to 13 residues. Germline values: CDR1 MNHNS, CDR2 SASEGT. The CDR3 bases are TGTGCCAGCAGTGAACCCCCCAGTCAGGGGCCCGACTTC. Translating it yields CASSEPPSQGPDF.

The chain employs TRBV4-1 and TRBJ2-5, with TRBD2 identical over 7 bases. V lost 6 bases to trimming and J lost 4 bases; unmatched junction nucleotides: 11. Germline loops: CDR1 MGHRA, CDR2 YSYEKL. The CDR3 is made up of 15 amino acids. CDR3 nucleotides: TGCGCCAGCAGATTGGGCGGGAGCGATCTAGAGACCCAGTACTTC. This translates into CASRLGGSDLETQYF.

This clonotype rates as medium-sized. The chain couples TRBV11-2 to TRBJ2-7; D not certain. The CDR3 loop spans 12 amino acids. Germline V CDR1 and CDR2: SGHAT, FQNNGV. V was cut by 1 base and J by 4 bases, with 5 bases left in between. The CDR3 region is CASSLAAYEQYV. The CDR3 DNA sequence: TGTGCCAGCAGCTTAGCAGCTTACGAGCAGTACGTC.

This clonotype was seen only a few times. V is TRBV7-6 and J is TRBJ1-1, with D tentatively TRBD1 (6 bases). The germline CDR1 and CDR2 sequences are SGHVS and FNYEAQ. The CDR3 has 16 residues. V was pared by 1 base and J by 4 bases, with 16 bases between. CDR3 amino acids: CASSLGSLGAGTEAFF. CDR3 coding DNA: TGTGCCAGCAGCTTAGGGAGCCTGGGGGCTGGCACTGAAGCTTTCTTT.

This clonotype was seen a handful of times. The chain uses TRBV29-1 and TRBJ1-2; D remains ambiguous. Germline CDR1 SQVTM, CDR2 ANQGSEA. Trimming cost V 4 bases and J 4 bases, with 13 bases left between them. CDR3 size: 13 residues. CDR3 DNA sequence: TGCAGCGTTGGGAACAGCAGAATCTATGGCTACACCTTC. It specifies CSVGNSRIYGYTF.

This clonotype was detected a few times. V usage is TRBV7-9 and J usage is TRBJ2-7, with 7 positions matching TRBD1. Germline-derived CDR1 and CDR2 are SEHNR and FQNEAQ (reference sequence). Trimming at V came to 6 bases and at J to 4 bases, leaving 12 bases not matched to a gene. The CDR3 spans 15 residues. The CDR3 region is CASSSTGTDTYEQYF. CDR3 coding DNA: TGTGCCAGCAGTAGTACCGGGACAGATACGTACGAGCAGTACTTC. Drawing the rest from reference TRBV7-9 and TRBJ2-7, the complete variable domain is DTGVSQNPRHKITKRGQNVTFRCDPISEHNRLYWYRQTLGQGPEFLTYFQNEAQLEKSRLLSDRFSAERPKGSFSTLEIQRTEQGDSAMYLCASSSTGTDTYEQYFGPGTRLTVT.

This clonotype was seen a handful of times. The rearrangement uses TRBV4-1 and TRBJ2-5, with 10 bases identical to TRBD2. V shed 4 bases and J 1 base; nucleotides not matched to a gene: 9. This CDR3 is built from 17 residues. CDR1 and CDR2 from the germline V gene are MGHRA and YSYEKL. This CDR3 reads CASSLLPAGGPQETQYF. In nucleotides, the CDR3 is TGCGCCAGCAGCCTGTTACCAGCGGGAGGGCCCCAAGAGACCCAGTACTTC.

This clonotype was seen repeatedly, ten times or more. The chain is built from TRBV7-2 and TRBJ1-1; perhaps TRBD1 as D (6 bases). Trimming took off 5 bases at V and 1 base at J, with 11 bases between the two ends. From germline, CDR1 is SGHTA and CDR2 FQGNSA. This CDR3 spans 14 amino acids. CDR3 DNA: TGTGCCAGCAGCCTAGACAGGAGGAACACTGAAGCTTTCTTT. Translated, it gives CASSLDRRNTEAFF.

This sequence joins TRBV7-2 and TRBJ1-2; 9 bases line up with TRBD1. CDR3 length: 14 amino acids. Germline-derived CDR1 and CDR2 are SGHTA and FQGNSA. The ends lost 4 bases at V and 8 bases at J; junction bases unmatched: 8. The CDR3 DNA reads as TGTGCCAGCAGCTATCGGACAGGGGCTATGGGCTACACCTTC. This translates into CASSYRTGAMGYTF.

This clonotype was counted a few times. V usage is TRBV6-1 and J usage is TRBJ2-5, with 13 bases fitting TRBD2. Germline V gene sequence: CDR1 MNHNS, CDR2 SASEGT. V shed 8 bases and J 4 bases; nucleotides not matched to a gene: 19. The CDR3 is 19 amino acids. The chain's CDR3 is CASQVAGTSGIPSPETQYF. Here the CDR3 DNA reads TGTGCCAGCCAGGTGGCTGGGACTAGCGGGATCCCGTCCCCAGAGACCCAGTACTTC.

In its sample, this clonotype was seen a few times. The V call is TRBV20-1, the J call TRBJ2-4; D might be TRBD1 (5 bases). Looked up from germline, CDR1 is DFQATT and CDR2 is SNEGSKA (reference sequence). The CDR3 spans 16 residues. V was trimmed by 0 bases and J by 3 bases, leaving 15 bases between them. Written as DNA, the CDR3 is TGCAGTGCTAGAGATTGGGAAGGGGAAAGCAAAAACATTCAGTACTTC. This sequence encodes CSARDWEGESKNIQYF.

The chain uses TRBV6-6 and TRBJ2-2; D remains unclear. The CDR3 covers 13 residues. CDR1 is MNHNY and CDR2 is SVGAGI in the germline V gene (reference sequence). Between the trimmed V and J ends, which lost 2 bases and 4 bases, there was a span of 5 bases. The CDR3 reads CASSYAPTGELFF. The CDR3 DNA follows: TGTGCCAGCAGTTACGCACCCACCGGGGAGCTGTTTTTT.

This chain joins TRBV9 and TRBJ2-1; a possible D gene is TRBD1 (6 bases). Trimming removed 0 bases from V and 8 bases from J, with 12 bases in between. This CDR3 spans 14 amino acids. In germline, CDR1 is SGDLS, CDR2 YYNGEE. The CDR3 DNA reads as TGTGCCAGCAGCGTAGAGCTCCCAGGGGATGAGCAGTTCTTC. It is translated as CASSVELPGDEQFF.

In its sample, this clonotype was seen once. V gene TRBV27 combines with J gene TRBJ2-1; D is possibly TRBD2 (7 bases). The germline CDR1 and CDR2 sequences are MNHEY and SMNVEV (reference sequence). V lost 5 bases and J lost 8, with 19 bases in between. This CDR3 is built from 15 residues. CDR3 sequence: CASSPLGGRADEQFF. The DNA for the CDR3 is TGTGCCAGCAGTCCTCTAGGGGGGAGGGCTGATGAGCAGTTCTTC.